This TCR beta chain was sequenced in a study of blood T cell repertoires in COVID-19. Across the study: Samples of COVID-19 (acute and convalescent) were obtained from the United States, Italy and Spain. Sample material is recorded as cDNA or gDNA derived from T cells, B-cell-depleted T cells, or PBMCs.

The V segment lost 3 bases and the J segment 5 bases; nucleotides outside the gene matches: 3. CDR1 is SGHRS and CDR2 is YFSETQ in the germline V gene. This CDR3 comprises 14 residues. Per the study methods: Reference gene primer amplification gave nucleated cell count estimates. Method: immunoSEQ multiplex PCR; TCRdb's copy keeps in-frame clones and lacks some. D and trimming were read from the DNA, whereas the V and J calls and clone size are those reported in that table. This table holds approximately 46,000 clones, around 85% found once. The sequence was obtained from a man in his 60s with acute or convalescent COVID-19. The chain couples TRBV5-1 to TRBJ1-4; 8 bases fit TRBD1. Sequencing used peripheral blood. In DNA form, the CDR3 reads TGCGCCAGCAGCTCTTGGACAGGGAATGAAAAACTGTTTTTT. Its protein product is CASSSWTGNEKLFF.